This is a list of T cell receptor beta chains from one sample in a study of beta chain features in type 1 diabetes. The method was immunoSEQ multiplex PCR; TCRdb's version includes in-frame clones alone and lacks a portion of them. The table has about 470,000 clones, about 32% seen once. Specimen: naive CD4+ T cells from blood. The source of these receptors is a man aged 18-30 years in good health. CDR3s include the opening cysteine and the closing phenylalanine or tryptophan. The order of the fields is D gene, V gene, J gene, clone size, CDR3 DNA, CDR3 protein. The D gene is left open where the match is weak. Clone size is stated in some rows and not others, as once, few, many or a class when expanded.

D: NA; V: TRBV6-6; J: TRBJ2-7; size: few; DNA: TGTGCCAGCAGTCTACCGCCGGGGGACGAGCAGTACTTC; CDR3: CASSLPPGDEQYF
D: NA; V: TRBV7-9; J: TRBJ2-7; size: few; DNA: TGTGCCAGCAGCTCCCCCTCCTACGAGCAGTACTTC; CDR3: CASSSPSYEQYF
D: TRBD1; V: TRBV10-3; J: TRBJ2-1; size: NA; DNA: TGTGCCATCAGTTGGGACAGGGGCATCACTGAGCAGTTCTTC; CDR3: CAISWDRGITEQFF
D: NA; V: TRBV28; J: TRBJ2-1; size: NA; DNA: TGTGCCAGCAGGGGCGTATACTCCTACAATGAGCAGTTCTTC; CDR3: CASRGVYSYNEQFF
D: NA; V: TRBV2; J: TRBJ2-2; size: NA; DNA: TGTGCCAGCAGTCTACAGTACACCGGGGAGCTGTTTTTT; CDR3: CASSLQYTGELFF
D: NA; V: TRBV7-2; J: TRBJ2-7; size: NA; DNA: TGTGCCAGCAGCACCCGGACGGGATCTCTCTACGAGCAGTACTTC; CDR3: CASSTRTGSLYEQYF
D: NA; V: TRBV4-1; J: TRBJ2-1; size: NA; DNA: TGCGCCAGCAGCGCCCGGACAGATCTAGGGTTGACAGAGTTCTTC; CDR3: CASSARTDLGLTEFF
D: NA; V: TRBV15; J: TRBJ2-3; size: few; DNA: TGTGCCACCAGCAGAGACAGCGGCCTTAGCACAGATACGCAGTATTTT; CDR3: CATSRDSGLSTDTQYF
D: NA; V: TRBV4-1; J: TRBJ1-3; size: NA; DNA: TGCGCCAGCAGCCAGGTTCCCCTCAGTCCGACCGGATCTGGAAACACCATATATTTT; CDR3: CASSQVPLSPTGSGNTIYF
D: NA; V: TRBV7-2; J: TRBJ2-5; size: NA; DNA: TGTGCCAGCAGCTTAGTACGCGAGACCCAGTACTTC; CDR3: CASSLVRETQYF
D: NA; V: TRBV7-2; J: TRBJ2-5; size: NA; DNA: TGTGCCAGCAGCTTCACAGTTCAAGAGACCCAGTACTTC; CDR3: CASSFTVQETQYF
D: TRBD1; V: TRBV7-9; J: TRBJ1-4; size: few; DNA: TGTGCCAGCAGCTCCTTGGGGACAGGCTGGGCAGTTCGAGAAAAACTGTTTTTT; CDR3: CASSSLGTGWAVREKLFF
D: TRBD1; V: TRBV7-9; J: TRBJ2-7; size: NA; DNA: TGTGCCAGCAGCTCGGGACAGCCCTACGAGCAGTACTTC; CDR3: CASSSGQPYEQYF
D: NA; V: TRBV30; J: TRBJ1-1; size: NA; DNA: TGTGCCTGGAGTGCTGACAGGCTGCAAACTGAAGCTTTCTTT; CDR3: CAWSADRLQTEAFF
D: TRBD2; V: TRBV2; J: TRBJ2-3; size: NA; DNA: TGTGCCAGCAGTGACGGTCTAGCGGGAGGGTCATCTTCCACAGATACGCAGTATTTT; CDR3: CASSDGLAGGSSSTDTQYF
D: NA; V: TRBV11-2; J: TRBJ2-2; size: NA; DNA: TGTGCCAGCAGCCCCTTGGTGAAGGCCGGGGAGCTGTTTTTT; CDR3: CASSPLVKAGELFF
D: TRBD1; V: TRBV5-1; J: TRBJ2-5; size: few; DNA: TGCGCCAGCAGCCTGGGACAGGTGGAGACCCAGTACTTC; CDR3: CASSLGQVETQYF
D: NA; V: TRBV28; J: TRBJ1-2; size: few; DNA: TGTGCCAGCAGGAACTGGGGTGACTATGGCTACACCTTC; CDR3: CASRNWGDYGYTF
D: NA; V: TRBV6-6; J: TRBJ2-1; size: few; DNA: TGTGCCAGCAGTTACTCCGCCGGGTACAATGAGCAGTTCTTC; CDR3: CASSYSAGYNEQFF
D: NA; V: TRBV15; J: TRBJ2-3; size: few; DNA: TGTGCCACCAGCCGACCCCCACTGGGCCGTACGCAGTATTTT; CDR3: CATSRPPLGRTQYF
D: TRBD2; V: TRBV18; J: TRBJ2-1; size: NA; DNA: TGTGCCAGCTCACCACCGGCGGGAGGGTCCGCCAATGAGCAGTTCTTC; CDR3: CASSPPAGGSANEQFF
D: TRBD2; V: TRBV27; J: TRBJ2-7; size: NA; DNA: TGTGCCAGCAGGACTAGCGGGAGGCCCTACGAGCAGTACTTC; CDR3: CASRTSGRPYEQYF
D: TRBD2; V: TRBV7-2; J: TRBJ2-1; size: few; DNA: TGTGCCAGCAGCTTAGGTGCGGCTAGCGGGAGGGCACACAATGAGCAGTTCTTC; CDR3: CASSLGAASGRAHNEQFF
D: NA; V: TRBV28; J: TRBJ2-7; size: NA; DNA: TGTGCCAGCAGTTTAACCGGGACGGTCTCCTACGAGCAGTACTTC; CDR3: CASSLTGTVSYEQYF
D: TRBD1; V: TRBV29-1; J: TRBJ2-5; size: NA; DNA: TGCAGCGGGACAGGGGTGAAGACCCAGTACTTC; CDR3: CSGTGVKTQYF
D: NA; V: TRBV4-1; J: TRBJ2-3; size: few; DNA: TGCGCCAGCAGCCAAGTGGTAGCACCGGCAGATACGCAGTATTTT; CDR3: CASSQVVAPADTQYF
D: NA; V: TRBV7-2; J: TRBJ2-7; size: NA; DNA: TGTGCCAGCAGTTCTACGGGGTCCACCTACGAGCAGTACTTC; CDR3: CASSSTGSTYEQYF
D: TRBD2; V: TRBV18; J: TRBJ2-1; size: few; DNA: TGTGCCAGCTCACCTAGAGGGACTAGCGGGGCTAATGAGCAGTTCTTC; CDR3: CASSPRGTSGANEQFF
D: TRBD1; V: TRBV30; J: TRBJ2-7; size: NA; DNA: TGTGCCTGGAGTGAAGGGACAGGGACCTACGAGCAGTACTTC; CDR3: CAWSEGTGTYEQYF
D: NA; V: TRBV5-1; J: TRBJ1-1; size: NA; DNA: TGCGCCAGCAGCCCGGACGGGAACACTGAAGCTTTCTTT; CDR3: CASSPDGNTEAFF
D: NA; V: TRBV30; J: TRBJ1-1; size: few; DNA: TGTGCCTGGTCAGGCCTCAGGAGGAACACTGAAGCTTTCTTT; CDR3: CAWSGLRRNTEAFF
D: NA; V: TRBV5-1; J: TRBJ2-3; size: NA; DNA: TGCGCCAGCAGCTCCCGCGCCGATGGAGATACGCAGTATTTT; CDR3: CASSSRADGDTQYF
D: TRBD2; V: TRBV11-1; J: TRBJ2-1; size: few; DNA: TGTGCCAGCAGCTTAGCGGGACTAGCGGGAGGTCCGCGGTTCTTC; CDR3: CASSLAGLAGGPRFF
D: TRBD2; V: TRBV7-3; J: TRBJ2-1; size: NA; DNA: TGTGCCAGCAGCTTAGTCCTAGCGGGGGCGAATGAGCAGTTCTTC; CDR3: CASSLVLAGANEQFF
D: TRBD1; V: TRBV18; J: TRBJ2-1; size: NA; DNA: TGTGCCAGCTCACCACCGACAGGGTATTACAATGAGCAGTTCTTC; CDR3: CASSPPTGYYNEQFF
D: NA; V: TRBV25-1; J: TRBJ2-1; size: few; DNA: TGTGCCAGCAGTGAATATGCAAATGAGCAGTTCTTC; CDR3: CASSEYANEQFF
D: NA; V: TRBV30; J: TRBJ2-5; size: few; DNA: TGTGCCTGGAGTGTACCAGGGGCCCAGACCCAGTACTTC; CDR3: CAWSVPGAQTQYF
D: NA; V: TRBV5-1; J: TRBJ2-7; size: few; DNA: TGCGCCAGCAGCTTTACGCAGGGGAGAACCTACGAGCAGTACTTC; CDR3: CASSFTQGRTYEQYF
D: NA; V: TRBV2; J: TRBJ2-5; size: NA; DNA: TGTGCCAGCAGTGAAATCGACTACGGGGGGACCCAGTACTTC; CDR3: CASSEIDYGGTQYF
D: TRBD1; V: TRBV11-1; J: TRBJ2-3; size: NA; DNA: TGTGCCAGCAGCCAGGACAGGGGGACAGATACGCAGTATTTT; CDR3: CASSQDRGTDTQYF
D: NA; V: TRBV5-4; J: TRBJ2-5; size: NA; DNA: TGTGCCAGCGGGGCACCAAGGGAGACCCAGTACTTC; CDR3: CASGAPRETQYF
D: NA; V: TRBV30; J: TRBJ2-7; size: NA; DNA: TGTGCCTGGAGTGTAGGACCAGTAAGCTACGAGCAGTACTTC; CDR3: CAWSVGPVSYEQYF
D: TRBD1; V: TRBV29-1; J: TRBJ2-3; size: NA; DNA: TGCAGCGCAAGACAGGGCAGCACAGATACGCAGTATTTT; CDR3: CSARQGSTDTQYF
D: TRBD2; V: TRBV6-1; J: TRBJ2-5; size: NA; DNA: TGTGCCAGCAGCGCTAGCGGGAGGGAGACCCAGTACTTC; CDR3: CASSASGRETQYF
D: TRBD2; V: TRBV10-3; J: TRBJ2-5; size: few; DNA: TGTGCCATCAGTGATGACCGTAGCGGGAGCCAGACCCAGTACTTC; CDR3: CAISDDRSGSQTQYF
D: NA; V: TRBV7-9; J: TRBJ1-2; size: NA; DNA: TGTGCCAGCAGCAGACCGGACCCAAACTATGGCTACACCTTC; CDR3: CASSRPDPNYGYTF
D: NA; V: TRBV25-1; J: TRBJ2-7; size: once; DNA: TGTGCCAGCAGTGAATTTGGCAGGGACGGCCCCTACGAGCAGTACTTC; CDR3: CASSEFGRDGPYEQYF
D: TRBD2; V: TRBV29-1; J: TRBJ2-7; size: few; DNA: TGCAGCGTTGAGATTTCTAGCGGCTACGAGCAGTACTTC; CDR3: CSVEISSGYEQYF
D: TRBD2; V: TRBV4-3; J: TRBJ2-3; size: NA; DNA: TGCGCCAGCAGCCAGGGCCTAGCGGGAGGAGGTGCAGATACGCAGTATTTT; CDR3: CASSQGLAGGGADTQYF
D: TRBD1; V: TRBV7-2; J: TRBJ2-7; size: few; DNA: TGTGCCAGCACCCCAGAGAGGACAGGGAGGTACGAGCAGTACTTC; CDR3: CASTPERTGRYEQYF
D: NA; V: TRBV7-6; J: TRBJ2-1; size: NA; DNA: TGTGCCAGCAGCTACGGCGGTGAGCAGTTCTTC; CDR3: CASSYGGEQFF
D: NA; V: TRBV29-1; J: TRBJ2-3; size: few; DNA: TGCAGCGTAGCAAGGGTTACAGATACGCAGTATTTT; CDR3: CSVARVTDTQYF
D: NA; V: TRBV5-1; J: TRBJ2-7; size: NA; DNA: TGCGCCAGCAGCTCCTCTAGGAGCTCCTACGAGCAGTACTTC; CDR3: CASSSSRSSYEQYF
D: NA; V: TRBV7-8; J: TRBJ2-1; size: few; DNA: TGTGCCAGCAGCTTAGTGAGACTCCCCTCTTATGAGCAGTTCTTC; CDR3: CASSLVRLPSYEQFF
D: TRBD2; V: TRBV28; J: TRBJ2-3; size: once; DNA: TGTGCCAGCAGTTCGAACCCGGGACTACAAGATACGCAGTATTTT; CDR3: CASSSNPGLQDTQYF
D: TRBD1; V: TRBV10-3; J: TRBJ2-1; size: NA; DNA: TGTGCCGTTAGGACAGGGGGCTTGGATGAGCAGTTCTTC; CDR3: CAVRTGGLDEQFF
D: NA; V: TRBV6-6; J: TRBJ2-1; size: NA; DNA: TGTGCCAGCAGTCCACAGGACCCCACCTACAATGAGCAGTTCTTC; CDR3: CASSPQDPTYNEQFF